The present T cell receptor beta chain was sequenced within a study of T cells after yellow fever vaccination. Study background: SMART-Seq v4 Ultra Low Input prepared the low-cell-number fractions.

Regarding this clonotype: The target antigen is unknown.

In making TCR cDNA, 5'RACE template switching added a universal primer site and UMIs to it. MiXCR was run by TCRdb on the 5' RACE reads, yielding one entry per CDR3 protein. The sample records some 500,000 distinct CDR3 sequences, roughly 14% being singletons. CDR1 is SGHAT and CDR2 is FQNNGV in the germline V gene. This CDR3 is 17 amino acids long. Trimming stripped 2 bases from V and 0 bases from J, with 14 bases between. Whole-study findings and limits: After the booster, 95% to 98% of CD4 and 88% of CD8 primary-response clones were re-detected.

The specimen was PBMCs, collected on the day of the yellow fever booster vaccination. This receptor was identified in a man under 40 who received the YFV17D yellow fever vaccine. The V call is TRBV11-2, the J call TRBJ2-4; D gene uncertain. The CDR3 DNA follows: TGTGCCAGCAGCTTAATACCAGGCGCCCTAGCCAAAAACATTCAGTACTTC. This codes for CASSLIPGALAKNIQYF.